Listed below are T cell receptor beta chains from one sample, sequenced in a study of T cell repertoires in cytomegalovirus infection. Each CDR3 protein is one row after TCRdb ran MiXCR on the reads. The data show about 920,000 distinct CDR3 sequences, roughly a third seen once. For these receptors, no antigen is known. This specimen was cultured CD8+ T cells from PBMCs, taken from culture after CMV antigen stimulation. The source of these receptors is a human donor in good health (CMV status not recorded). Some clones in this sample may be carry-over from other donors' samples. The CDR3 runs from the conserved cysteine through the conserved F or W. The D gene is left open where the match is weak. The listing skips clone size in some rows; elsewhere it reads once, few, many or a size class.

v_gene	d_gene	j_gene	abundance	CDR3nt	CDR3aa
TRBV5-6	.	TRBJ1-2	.	TGTGCCAGCAGCGCCTCCGGGACATTTAACTATGGCTACACCTTC	CASSASGTFNYGYTF
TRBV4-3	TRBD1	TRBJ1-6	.	TGCGCCAGCAGCCAAGTGGGGACAGGGGCTAGGTCACCCCTCCACTTT	CASSQVGTGARSPLHF
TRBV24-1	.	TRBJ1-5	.	TGTGCCACCAGTGATCGAAGGACCAATCAGCCCCAGCATTTT	CATSDRRTNQPQHF
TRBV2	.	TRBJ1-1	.	TGTGCCAGCAGTGCGACATCCGACACTGAAGCTTTCTTT	CASSATSDTEAFF
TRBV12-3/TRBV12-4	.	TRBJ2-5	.	TGTGCCAGCCTTGGGGGCCTCCAAGAGACCCAGTACTTC	CASLGGLQETQYF
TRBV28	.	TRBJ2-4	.	TGTGCCAGCAGCTCCGACTGGATCCGTTTAGCCAAAAACATTCAGTACTTC	CASSSDWIRLAKNIQYF
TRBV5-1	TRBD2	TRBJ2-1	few	TGCGCCAGCAGCCCGCTTGGCGGGGGAATGGATGAGCAGTTCTTC	CASSPLGGGMDEQFF
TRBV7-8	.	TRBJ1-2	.	TGTGCCAGCAGCTCCCTTTCAGATGGCTATGGCTACACCTTC	CASSSLSDGYGYTF
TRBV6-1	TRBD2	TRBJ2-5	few	TGTGCTTCGGGGGACTACCTGGAAGAGACCCAGTACTTC	CASGDYLEETQYF
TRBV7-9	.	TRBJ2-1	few	TGTGCCAGCAGCTTAGTTACGGTGAAGAGATATGAGCAGTTCTTC	CASSLVTVKRYEQFF
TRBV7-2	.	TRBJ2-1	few	TGTGCCAGCAGCTTAGGGACTCACAATGAGCAGTTCTTC	CASSLGTHNEQFF
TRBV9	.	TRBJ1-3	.	TGTGCCAGCAGCACGGACGGGGGAAACACCATATATTTT	CASSTDGGNTIYF
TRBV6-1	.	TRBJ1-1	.	TGTGCCAGCAGGGGGGCGGAGGCTGAAGCTTTCTTT	CASRGAEAEAFF
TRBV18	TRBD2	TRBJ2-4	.	TGTGCCAGCTCACCCCAACCAGCGGGGGGGCCGGAGGCCATTCAGTACTTC	CASSPQPAGGPEAIQYF
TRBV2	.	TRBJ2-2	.	TGTGCCAGCGTCGGGGCGGGGAGGTCCGGGGAGCTGTTTTTT	CASVGAGRSGELFF
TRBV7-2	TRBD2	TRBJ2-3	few	TGTGCCAGCAGCTTACCTAGCGGGGGGGCCAAGAGCCCAGATACGCAGTATTTT	CASSLPSGGAKSPDTQYF
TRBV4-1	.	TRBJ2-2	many	TGCGCCAGCAGCCCTTACAGGGATACCGGGGAGCTGTTTTTT	CASSPYRDTGELFF
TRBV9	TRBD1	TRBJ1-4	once	TGTGCCAGCAGCGTATCCCGGGACAGGAGAACTAATGAAAAACTGTTTTTT	CASSVSRDRRTNEKLFF
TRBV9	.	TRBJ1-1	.	TGTGCCAGCAGCGGCCGAGAAGCGTTCACTGAAGCTTTCTTT	CASSGREAFTEAFF
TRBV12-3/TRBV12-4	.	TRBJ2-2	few	TGTGCCAGCAGTCCAGGGGGGTCCACCGGGGAGCTGTTTTTT	CASSPGGSTGELFF
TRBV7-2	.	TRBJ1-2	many	TGTGCCAGCAGCTCCTCCTACCTGGGAGGCTACACCTTC	CASSSSYLGGYTF
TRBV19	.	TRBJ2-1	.	TGTGCCAGTAGTATAGATCAGGGAGGGGGCAATGAGCAGTTCTTC	CASSIDQGGGNEQFF
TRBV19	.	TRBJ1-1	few	TGTGCCAGTAGAACAGACAACACTGAAGCTTTCTTT	CASRTDNTEAFF
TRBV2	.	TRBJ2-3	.	TGTGCCAGCAGCTACCTCCCCTCAGCGGCAGCGAGCACAGATACGCAGTATTTT	CASSYLPSAAASTDTQYF
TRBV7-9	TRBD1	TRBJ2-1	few	TGTGCCAGCAGCTACTCTACAGGGGAAAGTAGAGCCTACAATGAGCAGTTCTTC	CASSYSTGESRAYNEQFF
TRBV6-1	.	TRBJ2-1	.	TGTGCCAGCACCCCACGAGGCAGTCCCTACAATGAGCAGTTCTTC	CASTPRGSPYNEQFF
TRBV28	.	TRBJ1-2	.	TGTGCCAGCAGTTTATATGGGACAAGCTATGGCTACACCTTC	CASSLYGTSYGYTF
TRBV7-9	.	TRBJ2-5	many	TGTGCCAGCAGCTTTAGACCCCAAGAGACCCAGTACTTC	CASSFRPQETQYF
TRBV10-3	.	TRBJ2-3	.	TGTGCCATCAGTGGGGAAGAGGAGGGGACAGATACGCAGTATTTT	CAISGEEEGTDTQYF
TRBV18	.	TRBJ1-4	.	TGTGCCAGCTCACCCGACCGCCGAGCTAATGAAAAACTGTTTTTT	CASSPDRRANEKLFF
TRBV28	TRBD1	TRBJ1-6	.	TGTGCCAGCAGTTTACGGGGACAGGGGGCTATTTATAATTCACCCCTCCACTTT	CASSLRGQGAIYNSPLHF
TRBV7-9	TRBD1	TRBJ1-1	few	TGTGCCAGCAGCTCACCCATGGACAGGGAGGCGCTGGGATTGAACACTGAAGCTTTCTTT	CASSSPMDREALGLNTEAFF
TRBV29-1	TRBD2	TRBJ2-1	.	TGCAGCGTTGTGACGGGAGGTGAGCAGTTCTTC	CSVVTGGEQFF
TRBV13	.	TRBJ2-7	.	TGTGCCAGCAGCTTTTTCGGGGACTACGAGCAGTACTTC	CASSFFGDYEQYF
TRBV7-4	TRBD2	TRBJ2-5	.	TGTGCCAGCAGCTCGACTGGCGGGGGGGGGCAAGAGACCCAGTACTTC	CASSSTGGGGQETQYF
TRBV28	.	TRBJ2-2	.	TGTGCCAGCAGTTTATGGCGTAACACCGGGGAGCTGGTTTTT	CASSLWRNTGELVF
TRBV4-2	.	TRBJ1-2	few	TGTGCCAGCAGCCAAGAAAGACGGGATGGCTACACCTTC	CASSQERRDGYTF
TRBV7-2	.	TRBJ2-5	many	TGTGCCAGCAGCCCTCCCGGGACTGTTGGGGAGACCCAGTACTTC	CASSPPGTVGETQYF
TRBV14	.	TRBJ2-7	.	TGTGCCAGCAGCCAAGATCTCTACGAGCAGTACTTC	CASSQDLYEQYF
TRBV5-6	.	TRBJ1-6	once	TGTGCCAGCAGCTTGGAACGGATTTATAATTCACCCCTCCACTTT	CASSLERIYNSPLHF
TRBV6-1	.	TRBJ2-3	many	TGTGCCAGCATGACGTCCGGTACGCAGTATTTT	CASMTSGTQYF
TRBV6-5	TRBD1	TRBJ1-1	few	TGTGCCACTGAGGACAGGGGTTACAGAGACACTGAAGCTTTCTTT	CATEDRGYRDTEAFF
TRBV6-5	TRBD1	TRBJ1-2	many	TGTGCCAGCAGTTCGACGCCGGGACAGGGGGACTATGGCTACACCTTC	CASSSTPGQGDYGYTF
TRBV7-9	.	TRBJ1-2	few	TGTGCCAGCAGCCGGTGGGACCGCCTTAAGGAAGGCTACACCTTC	CASSRWDRLKEGYTF
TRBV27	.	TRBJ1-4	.	TGTGCCAGCAGTTTCCAAGCAACTAATGAAAAACTGTTTTTT	CASSFQATNEKLFF
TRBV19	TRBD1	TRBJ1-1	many	TGTGCCAGTAGTCCGGGGACAGGGGGACCCGGACCCAACACTGAAGCTTTCTTT	CASSPGTGGPGPNTEAFF
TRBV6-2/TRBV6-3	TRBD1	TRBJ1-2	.	TGTGCCAGCAGTCTCTTCTCAGGGGGCGCGAAGGGCTACACCTTC	CASSLFSGGAKGYTF
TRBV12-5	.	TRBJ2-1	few	TGTGCTAGTGGTCGGAAAGGGCCGCCGGGGGAGCAGTTCTTC	CASGRKGPPGEQFF
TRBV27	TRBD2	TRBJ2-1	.	TGTGCCAGCAGTAAGCTAGCGGGGTACAATGAGCAGTTCTTC	CASSKLAGYNEQFF
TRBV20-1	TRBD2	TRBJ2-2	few	TGCAGTGGGACTAGCGGACTTACCGGGGAGCTGTTTTTT	CSGTSGLTGELFF
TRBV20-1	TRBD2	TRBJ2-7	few	TGCAGTGCTAGAGATTTTCAACTAGCGGGGTCCTCCTACGAGCAGTACTTC	CSARDFQLAGSSYEQYF
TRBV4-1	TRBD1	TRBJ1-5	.	TGCGCCAGCAGCCCCAATGACAGGGGGGATCAGCCCCAGCATTTT	CASSPNDRGDQPQHF
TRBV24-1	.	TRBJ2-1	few	TGTGCCACCAGTGACTACCGGGTAGACGAGGGAGAGCAGTTCTTC	CATSDYRVDEGEQFF
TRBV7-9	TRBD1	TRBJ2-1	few	TGTGCCAGCAGCTCCGGACAGGGGCAGTACTACAATGAGCAGTTCTTC	CASSSGQGQYYNEQFF
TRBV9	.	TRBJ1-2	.	TGTGCCAGCAGCGGACCTCTACTATATGGCTACACCTTC	CASSGPLLYGYTF
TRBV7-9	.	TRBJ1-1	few	TGTGCCAGCAGTTTTCTGGTGGTTGGCACTGAAGCTTTCTTT	CASSFLVVGTEAFF
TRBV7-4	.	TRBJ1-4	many	TGTGCCAGCTTGGGGCTATTGTATGAAAAACTGTTTTTT	CASLGLLYEKLFF
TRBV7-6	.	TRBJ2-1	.	TGTGCCACCAGCCCCAGGATTAGCTCCTACAATGAGCAGTTCTTC	CATSPRISSYNEQFF
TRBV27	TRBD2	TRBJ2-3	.	TGTGCCAGCAGTTTATCGGCGGGGGGCAGTCACCTCTACGATGCAGATACGCAGTATTTT	CASSLSAGGSHLYDADTQYF
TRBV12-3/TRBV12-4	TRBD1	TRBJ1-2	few	TGTGCCAGCAGTTCGACAGGGTGGGTTGGCTACACCTTC	CASSSTGWVGYTF